This TCR beta chain emerged from a study of beta chain features in type 1 diabetes. The V gene's germline CDR1 is SGHVS and CDR2 FQNEAQ. The CDR3 runs to 13 residues. Trimming shortened V by 4 bases and J by 5 bases, and 11 bases separated the two germline ends. Expressed TCRB transcripts were sequenced, since all the RNA that had been isolated was reverse transcribed. Profiled with immunoSEQ multiplex PCR; TCRdb holds only in-frame clones, not every one. Of tens of thousands of clones in the sample, roughly 30% are singletons; the top ten hold 0.45% to 0.55%. Input material: stem cell memory CD4+ T cells from blood. V and J are TRBV7-8 and TRBJ2-5; maybe TRBD2 (6 bases). The receptor's source is a woman under 30 in good health. In nucleotides, the CDR3 is TGTGCCAGCAGCTATAGTGGGGGGGAGACCCAGTACTTC. It encodes CASSYSGGETQYF.